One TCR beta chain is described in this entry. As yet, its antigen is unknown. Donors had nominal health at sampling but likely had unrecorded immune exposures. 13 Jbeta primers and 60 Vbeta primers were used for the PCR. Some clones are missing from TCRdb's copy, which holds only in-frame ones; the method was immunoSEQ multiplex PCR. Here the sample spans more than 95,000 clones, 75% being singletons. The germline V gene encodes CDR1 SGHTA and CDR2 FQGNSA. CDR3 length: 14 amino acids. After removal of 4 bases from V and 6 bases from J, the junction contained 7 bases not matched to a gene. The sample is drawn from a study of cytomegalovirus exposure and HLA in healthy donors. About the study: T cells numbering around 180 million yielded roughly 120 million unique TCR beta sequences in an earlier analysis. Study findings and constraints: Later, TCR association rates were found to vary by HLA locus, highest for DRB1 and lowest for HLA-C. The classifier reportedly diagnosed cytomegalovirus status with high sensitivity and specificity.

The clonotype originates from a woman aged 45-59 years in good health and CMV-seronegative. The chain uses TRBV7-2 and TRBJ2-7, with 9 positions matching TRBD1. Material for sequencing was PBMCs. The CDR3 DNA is TGTGCCAGCAGCTACCAACAGGGGGCATCCGAGCAGTACTTC. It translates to CASSYQQGASEQYF.